Following are 5 T cell receptor beta chains from one sample sequenced in a study of vaccination and CD4 T cells after COVID-19. Sequenced with the Oncomine TCR Beta short-read assay was DNA taken from cultured CD4+ T cells. TCRdb re-called the PCR reads with MiXCR, one entry per CDR3 protein. The sample shows about 10,000 distinct CDR3 sequences, around 59% of them seen only once. Their recognized antigens are unknown. This sample's treatment: approximately nine-day PBMC culture with coronavirus spike peptide pools or control peptides (ViraFEST assay). Sequencing input: CD4+ T cells from blood, cultured in vitro. All receptors derive from a human donor who had recovered from COVID-19.

The chain employs TRBV2 and TRBJ2-5; D uncertain. The V end was cut by 8 bases, the J end by 2 bases, with 3 bases between. The CDR3 extends over 10 amino acids. Germline V lookup: CDR1 SNHLY, CDR2 FYNNEI. The CDR3 DNA reads TGTGCCAGCCAGCAAGAGACCCAGTACTTC. Protein sequence: CASQQETQYF.

This clonotype was seen a few times. The chain joins TRBV2 to TRBJ1-5; 8 positions agree with TRBD1. This CDR3 region has 15 residues. The V gene's germline CDR1 is SNHLY and CDR2 FYNNEI. The ends lost 7 bases at V and 7 bases at J; junction bases unmatched: 12. The CDR3, as DNA: TGTGCCAGCACCGAGCGGTCGACAGGGGTACAGCCCCAGCATTTT. Protein: CASTERSTGVQPQHF.

The chain is built from TRBV11-2 and TRBJ2-7; D uncertain. This CDR3 has 16 amino acids. Germline V CDR1 and CDR2: SGHAT, FQNNGV. Trimming removed 0 bases at V and 5 bases at J, with 17 bases between. DNA for the CDR3: TGTGCCAGCAGCTTAGAGTCCGGCCAGGTCGGCCACGAGCAGTACTTC. Its protein product is CASSLESGQVGHEQYF.

In its sample, this clonotype was seen once. The chain joins TRBV6-2 or TRBV6-3 to TRBJ1-2, with TRBD1 matching over 9 bases. With 2 bases clipped from V and 6 bases from J, the junction kept 4 bases outside the gene matches. Germline V gene sequence: CDR1 MNHEY, CDR2 SVGEGT. CDR3 length: 14 residues. The CDR3 nucleotides are TGTGCCAGCAGTTACCCCAGGACAGGGGATGGCTACACCTTC. Translation gives CASSYPRTGDGYTF.

This clonotype was observed a handful of times. This chain connects TRBV20-1 to TRBJ2-7; 8 bases match TRBD2. V trimming: 4 bases; J trimming: 3 bases; junction bases outside the gene matches: 11. The CDR3 covers 15 residues. Germline assignment: CDR1 DFQATT and CDR2 SNEGSKA (reference sequence). The CDR3 DNA follows: TGCAGTGCTACCCCTAAGCGGGAGATCGTCTACGAGCAGTACTTC. Translating gives CSATPKREIVYEQYF.